This T cell receptor beta chain emerged from a study of blood T cell repertoires in COVID-19. The wider study: Samples of COVID-19 (acute and convalescent) were obtained from the United States, Italy and Spain. From T cells, B-cell-depleted T cells, or PBMCs came the material, which was cDNA or gDNA.

CDR3 length: 17 residues. Between the trimmed V and J ends, which lost 0 bases and 8 bases, there was a span of 20 bases. CDR1 is SGHRS, CDR2 YFSETQ, per germline. In the source study's methods: Using reference gene primer amplification, nucleated cell counts were estimated. Repertoires were generated with immunoSEQ multiplex PCR, while TCRdb's copy carries only in-frame clones and drops some. The V and J calls and clone size were taken over from that table, and D and trimming were inferred from the DNA. This table has 120,000 or so clones, 70% to 80% appearing once. The clonotype comes from a human donor in a cohort sampled during active COVID-19. Specimen: peripheral blood. This chain joins TRBV5-1 and TRBJ1-4, with a possible D match to TRBD1 (6 bases). The CDR3: CASSLGPSQGSGEKLFF. In DNA form, the CDR3 reads TGCGCCAGCAGCTTGGGTCCGTCACAGGGAAGTGGCGAAAAACTGTTTTTT. Full variable domain (outside the CDR3, taken from reference TRBV5-1 and TRBJ1-4): KAGVTQTPRYLIKTRGQQVTLSCSPISGHRSVSWYQQTPGQGLQFLFEYFSETQRNKGNFPGRFSGRQFSNSRSEMNVSTLELGDSALYLCASSLGPSQGSGEKLFFGSGTQLSVL.